This T cell receptor beta chain was captured by sequencing in a study of OX40 agonist ivuxolimab in advanced cancers. Study information: Ivuxolimab, an agonistic anti-OX40 (CD134) antibody, was given to patients.

With regard to this clone: The antigen remains unidentified.

TCRdb keeps only in-frame clones here, not all; method: immunoSEQ multiplex PCR. The table lists over 90,000 clones, roughly 94% of them singletons. Regarding the study as a whole: Dose levels from 0.1 to 3.0 mg/kg saw CD4+ and CD8+ blood T cells expand clonally by week 6. Near-lowest levels of clonal expansion characterized partial responders at 0.1-3.0 mg/kg.

The CDR3 is made up of 17 amino acids. V lost 1 base to trimming and J lost 0 bases; unmatched junction nucleotides: 9. Germline loops: CDR1 SGHTA, CDR2 FQGNSA. The sample consisted of CD4+ or CD8+ T cells sorted from blood, taken in a trial of the OX40 agonist ivuxolimab. This clonotype originated in an adult with an advanced solid tumor such as melanoma, head and neck, liver or kidney cancer. V and J are TRBV7-2 and TRBJ2-7; the match to TRBD2 covers 7 bases. CDR3 nucleotides: TGTGCCAGCAGCTTAGTATTAATGCGGGGGAGCTCCTACGAGCAGTACTTC. Protein: CASSLVLMRGSSYEQYF.